Here is one T cell receptor (beta chain) with its context. Produced via immunoSEQ multiplex PCR; TCRdb's table is partial and in-frame only. Of around 110,000 clones in the sample, more than 85% are singletons; the top ten hold roughly 2.6%. This sample is drawn from a study of control samples from healthy donors and cancer patients. CDR1 is LGHDT and CDR2 is YNNKEL in the germline V gene (reference sequence). Trimming pared 8 bases from V and 9 bases from J, leaving 10 bases between. This CDR3 spans 10 amino acids. The origin of this receptor is a man aged 25 to 40 in good health. Sequences were obtained from blood. The genes are TRBV3-1 (or the pseudogene TRBV3-2) and TRBJ2-5; D not resolved. CDR3 in amino acids: CASGVSSQYF. CDR3 nucleotide sequence: TGTGCCAGCGGGGTCTCTTCCCAGTACTTC.